The sequence of this T cell receptor (beta chain) was determined in a study of vaccination and CD4 T cells after COVID-19. Treatment specified: roughly 10-day PBMC culture with coronavirus spike peptide pools or control peptides (ViraFEST assay). The CDR3 has 15 amino acids. V shed 6 bases and J shed 5 bases, with 14 bases lying between them. Per germline, CDR1 LNHNV and CDR2 YYDKDF (reference sequence). The table lists this clonotype with a few counts. Antigen specificity is unknown. The Oncomine TCR Beta short-read assay sequenced DNA from cultured CD4+ T cells. TCRdb re-called the PCR reads through MiXCR, storing one row per CDR3 protein. The sample lists about 21,000 distinct CDR3 sequences, 50% occurring once.

The chain is built from TRBV15 and TRBJ1-6; D remains ambiguous. The sequence came from a human donor who had recovered from COVID-19. Sequencing was done on a sample of CD4+ T cells from blood, cultured in vitro. The CDR3: CATRWYVADNSPLHF. Here the CDR3 DNA reads TGTGCCACCAGGTGGTACGTGGCTGATAATTCACCCCTCCACTTT.